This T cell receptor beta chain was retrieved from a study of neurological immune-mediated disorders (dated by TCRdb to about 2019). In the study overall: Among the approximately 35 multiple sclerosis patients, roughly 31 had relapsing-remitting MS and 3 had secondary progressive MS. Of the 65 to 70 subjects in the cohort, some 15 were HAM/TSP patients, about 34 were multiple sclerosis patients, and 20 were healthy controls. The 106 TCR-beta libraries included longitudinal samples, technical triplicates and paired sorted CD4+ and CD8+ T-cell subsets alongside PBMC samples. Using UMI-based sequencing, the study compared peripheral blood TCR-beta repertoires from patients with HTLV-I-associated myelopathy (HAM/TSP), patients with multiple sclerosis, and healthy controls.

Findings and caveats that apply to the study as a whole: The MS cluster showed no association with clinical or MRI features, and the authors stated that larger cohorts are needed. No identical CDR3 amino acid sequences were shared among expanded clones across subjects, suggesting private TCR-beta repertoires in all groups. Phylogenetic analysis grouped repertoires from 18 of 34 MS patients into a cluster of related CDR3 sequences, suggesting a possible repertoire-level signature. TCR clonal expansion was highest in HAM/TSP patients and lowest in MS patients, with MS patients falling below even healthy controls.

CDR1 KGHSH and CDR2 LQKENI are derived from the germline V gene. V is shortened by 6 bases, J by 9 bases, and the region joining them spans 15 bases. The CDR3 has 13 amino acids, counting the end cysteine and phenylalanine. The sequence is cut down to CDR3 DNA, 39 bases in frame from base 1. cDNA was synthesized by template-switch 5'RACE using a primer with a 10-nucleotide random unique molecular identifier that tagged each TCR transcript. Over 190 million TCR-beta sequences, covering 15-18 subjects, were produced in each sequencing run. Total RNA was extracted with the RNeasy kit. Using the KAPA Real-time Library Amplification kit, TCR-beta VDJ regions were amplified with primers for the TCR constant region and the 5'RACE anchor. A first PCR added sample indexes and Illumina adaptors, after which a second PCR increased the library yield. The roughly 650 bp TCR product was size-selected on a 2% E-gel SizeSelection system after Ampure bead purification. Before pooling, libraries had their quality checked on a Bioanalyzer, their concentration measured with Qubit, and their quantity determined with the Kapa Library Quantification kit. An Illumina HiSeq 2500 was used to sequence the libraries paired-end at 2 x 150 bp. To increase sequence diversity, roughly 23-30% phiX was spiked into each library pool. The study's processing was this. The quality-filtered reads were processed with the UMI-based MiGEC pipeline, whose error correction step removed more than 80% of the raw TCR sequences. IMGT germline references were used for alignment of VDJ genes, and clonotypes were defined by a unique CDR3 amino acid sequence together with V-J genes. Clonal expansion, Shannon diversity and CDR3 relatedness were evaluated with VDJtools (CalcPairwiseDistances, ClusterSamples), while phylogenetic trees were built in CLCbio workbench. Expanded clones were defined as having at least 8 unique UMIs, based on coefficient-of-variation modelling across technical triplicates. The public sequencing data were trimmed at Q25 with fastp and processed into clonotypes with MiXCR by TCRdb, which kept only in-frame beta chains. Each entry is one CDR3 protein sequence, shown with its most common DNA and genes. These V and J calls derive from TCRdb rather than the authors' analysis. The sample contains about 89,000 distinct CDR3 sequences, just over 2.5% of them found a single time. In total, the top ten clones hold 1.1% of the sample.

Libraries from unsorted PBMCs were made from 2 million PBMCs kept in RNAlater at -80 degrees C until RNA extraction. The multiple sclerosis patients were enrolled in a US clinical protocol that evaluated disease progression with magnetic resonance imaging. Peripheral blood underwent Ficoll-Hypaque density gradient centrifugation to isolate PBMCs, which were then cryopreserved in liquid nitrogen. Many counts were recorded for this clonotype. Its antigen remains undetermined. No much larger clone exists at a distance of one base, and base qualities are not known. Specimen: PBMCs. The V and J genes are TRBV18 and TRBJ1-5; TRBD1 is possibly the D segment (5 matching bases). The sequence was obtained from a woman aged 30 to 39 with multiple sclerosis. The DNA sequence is TGTGCCAGCTCCCAGGCCAGGGACGGGCCCCAGCATTTT. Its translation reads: CASSQARDGPQHF.